Below are 6 T cell receptor beta chains sequenced from a single sample in a study of T cells in Graves' hyperthyroidism and ophthalmopathy. The CDR3 regions of TCR beta were amplified from RNA transcripts. Primed by the HTBI set, a first-round RT-PCR was run on the TCR CDR3. TCRdb analysed the multiplex PCR reads with MiXCR anew, one entry per CDR3 protein. The sample has 340,000 or so distinct CDR3 sequences; roughly 21% are singletons. The source material was blood. These TCRs come from a woman between 50 and 59 years old with Graves' hyperthyroidism.

This clonotype was counted at least ten times. V and J are TRBV4-2 and TRBJ2-2; tentatively, D is TRBD2 (7 bases). This CDR3 has 17 residues. The germline V and J ends were trimmed by 5 bases and 5 bases, with 21 bases remaining between them. The germline V gene encodes CDR1 LGHNA and CDR2 YNFKEQ. The CDR3: CASSKEPRGAKTGELFF. The CDR3 nucleotides read TGTGCCAGCAGCAAGGAACCTCGGGGGGCTAAAACCGGGGAGCTGTTTTTT.

The V and J genes are TRBV5-1 and TRBJ1-4; D not certain. Per the germline V gene, CDR1 is SGHRS and CDR2 is YFSETQ. This CDR3 comprises 18 residues. The V gene lost 0 bases and the J gene lost 0 bases, with 15 bases spanning the gap. The CDR3 nucleotides read TGCGCCAGCAGCTTGGTTCCCCTACTCAGTTCAACTAATGAAAAACTGTTTTTT. It yields the protein CASSLVPLLSSTNEKLFF.

This clonotype was recorded at least ten times. The chain combines TRBV20-1 with TRBJ2-4, with a weak D call TRBD2 (6 bases). This CDR3 comprises 14 residues. V lost 4 bases and J 1 base, leaving 11 bases between the germline ends. Germline CDR1 is DFQATT and CDR2 is SNEGSKA (reference sequence). CDR3 residues: CSAKISGAKNIQYF. DNA of the CDR3: TGCAGTGCTAAGATAAGCGGGGCCAAAAACATTCAGTACTTC.

This clonotype has ten or more counts. The chain couples TRBV3-1 to TRBJ1-1; 10 bases match TRBD1. Germline V gene lookup returns CDR1 LGHDT and CDR2 YNNKEL (reference sequence). V was pared by 4 bases and J by 1 base, with 0 bases of the junction left unmatched. This CDR3 is built from 14 residues. The CDR3 nucleotides read TGTGCCAGCAGCCGGGACAGGGGGAACACTGAAGCTTTCTTT. Translation gives CASSRDRGNTEAFF.

This clonotype has just a few counts. The chain combines TRBV7-2 with TRBJ1-1; tentatively, D is TRBD1 (6 bases). The CDR3 has 15 residues. CDR1 and CDR2 (germline): SGHTA, FQGNSA. V lost 6 bases to trimming and J lost 5 bases, with 19 bases between them. The CDR3 sequence is CASSPQSTGKTEAFF. CDR3 bases: TGTGCCAGCAGTCCCCAATCCACAGGGAAGACTGAAGCTTTCTTT.

The rearrangement uses TRBV6-1 and TRBJ2-3, with 15 bases identical to TRBD2. The CDR3 runs 18 residues. V trimming: 5 bases; J trimming: 0 bases; junction bases outside the gene matches: 6. CDR1 MNHNS and CDR2 SASEGT come from the germline V gene. CDR3 nucleotides: TGTGCCAGCAGTCCCGGACTAGCGGGAGGGTTTAGCACAGATACGCAGTATTTT. Translating gives CASSPGLAGGFSTDTQYF.